This TCR beta chain was sequenced during a study of beta chain features in type 1 diabetes. Details on this clone: Its antigen is as yet unknown.

Expressed TCRB transcripts were sequenced because the isolated RNA had all been reverse transcribed beforehand. Produced via immunoSEQ multiplex PCR; TCRdb's table is partial and in-frame only. The table shows 45,000 to 65,000 clones, with 50% to 55% occurring only once. General study results and limits: Researchers report that Type 1 diabetes patients had moderately but significantly shorter TCRB CDR3s across all four CD4+ subsets.

Trimming pared 4 bases from V and 0 bases from J, leaving 4 bases between. The CDR3 runs to 12 residues. Germline CDR1 reads KGHSH; CDR2 reads LQKENI. This chain connects TRBV18 to TRBJ2-7; D uncertain. This TCR was sampled from a woman between 40 and 55 years old with type 1 diabetes. Sequences were obtained from Tregs from blood. The CDR3 protein is CASSLLSYEQYF. CDR3 in DNA: TGTGCCAGCTCACTCCTCTCCTACGAGCAGTACTTC.